Listed below are T cell receptor beta chains from one sample, sequenced in a study of blood T cell repertoires in COVID-19. Produced via immunoSEQ multiplex PCR; TCRdb's table is partial and in-frame only. The sample lists about 68,000 clones, 84% occurring once. Material for sequencing was peripheral blood. The receptor set was obtained from a man aged 50-60 years with active COVID-19. The conserved cysteine and the conserved F or W are not part of the CDR3 here.

j_call v_call cdr3_aa
TRBJ1-2 TRBV15 ATSRYSAGAA
TRBJ2-3 TRBV27 ASSSRTDSSTDTQY
TRBJ2-7 TRBV10-2 ASCGGIGSYEQY
TRBJ2-2 TRBV2 ASTLNTGELF
TRBJ2-5 TRBV10-3 AISGAQRETQY
TRBJ2-5 TRBV18 ASSPMGLAGPETQY
TRBJ2-7 TRBV6-5 ASKGYDRIYEQY
TRBJ2-7 TRBV5-1 ASSLGGVGLAGGEQY
TRBJ1-1 TRBV5-1 ASSSQGSVAEAF
TRBJ2-5 TRBV2 ASGRDRGAETQY
TRBJ1-3 TRBV3-1/TRBV3-2 ASSQAPRDRGNTIY
TRBJ1-2 TRBV7-9 ASSLVQGAYRPGYT
TRBJ2-7 TRBV7-2 ASSLRMGSEQY
TRBJ2-7 TRBV9 ASSLGLGQGYEQY